This entry concerns a single T cell receptor (beta chain). Its target is not known. This sample is part of a study of shared clonotypes between healthy human individuals. About the study: Those who served as donors were two women and a few men between the ages of 18 and 49. Overall study findings and caveats: Rarefaction analysis demonstrated incomplete sorted-subset sequencing notwithstanding large depth. Sharing across four donors was seen in 5% to 5.5% of naive CD4 clonotypes. The small donor group covered limited genetic and exposure diversity.

Only in-frame clones appear in the TCRdb table, and some are missing; sequencing was by immunoSEQ multiplex PCR. The sample yields some 2,400,000 clones, approximately 94% seen once. Trimming took off 4 bases at V and 1 base at J, with 11 bases between the two ends. The germline V gene has CDR1 MNHNS and CDR2 SASEGT. The CDR3 contains 15 residues. The chain employs TRBV6-1 and TRBJ1-3; D not resolved. The sequenced sample consisted of naive CD4+ T cells sorted from blood. Subset denoted: CD45RA+ positively selected. The receptor was isolated from a man between 18 and 29 years old in good health. CDR3 protein: CASSGSAGSGNTIYF. CDR3 nucleotides: TGTGCCAGCAGTGGGTCGGCAGGATCTGGAAACACCATATATTTT.